The source of this TCR beta chain is a study of T cell responses to AZD1222 COVID-19 vaccine. Regarding the study as a whole: Unmutated regions of variants are reportedly targeted by nearly half of spike-specific TCRs. Among vaccine-associated CD4 TCRs, coverage spanned spike, with dominance at 160-218 and 743-854. Rises in breadth and depth of Spike-specific TCRs came after two AZD1222 doses.

A remark on this clone: The antigen is undetermined.

Deletions cut 7 bases from V and 5 bases from J, with 12 bases between. CDR3 length equals 13 residues. In germline, CDR1 is LGHDT, CDR2 YNNKEL (reference sequence). Libraries were prepared by immunoSEQ multiplex PCR; TCRdb keeps only in-frame clonotypes and omits some of them. The sample holds 130,000 to 150,000 clones, under 95% seen once. The V gene is TRBV3-1 (or the pseudogene TRBV3-2), the J gene TRBJ2-1, with D perhaps TRBD1 (5 bases). The sequence was obtained from an adult in good health. The source was peripheral blood, collected on day 0 of MenACWY control vaccination. This CDR3 is CASTLRGNNEQFF. The CDR3 coding sequence is TGTGCCAGCACCTTAAGGGGAAACAATGAGCAGTTCTTC.